These 32 T cell receptor beta chains were sequenced from one sample in a study of blood T cell repertoires in COVID-19. The table came from immunoSEQ multiplex PCR; TCRdb's copy has only in-frame clones and leaves some out. The sample holds 250,000 to 350,000 clones, 87% seen once. Sequenced: peripheral blood. These TCRs come from a woman aged 50 to 65 who had recovered from COVID-19.

With respect to this clone: The same CDR3 is also encoded by other DNA sequences in this sample. V usage is TRBV3-1 (or the pseudogene TRBV3-2) and J usage is TRBJ2-7; no clear D. The germline V gene has CDR1 LGHDT and CDR2 YNNKEL (reference sequence). The CDR3 loop spans 12 amino acids. Between the trimmed V and J ends, which lost 4 bases and 0 bases, there was a span of 4 bases. CDR3 amino acids: CASSRSSYEQYF. Here the CDR3 DNA reads TGTGCCAGCAGCCGGAGCTCCTACGAGCAGTACTTC.

The chain couples TRBV14 to TRBJ1-2; D remains ambiguous. The CDR3 has 13 residues. V was trimmed by 0 bases and J by 6 bases, leaving 8 bases between them. Germline V lookup: CDR1 SGHDN, CDR2 FVKESK. For the CDR3, the DNA is TGTGCCAGCAGCCAAGAGGGCACCCATGGCTACACCTTC. It translates to CASSQEGTHGYTF.

J is TRBJ1-2 and V is TRBV6-5; 7 bases map to TRBD1. The germline gives CDR1 MNHEY, CDR2 SVGAGI. This CDR3 has 13 residues. The V segment lost 5 bases and the J segment 8 bases; nucleotides outside the gene matches: 8. The CDR3 nucleotides are TGTGCCAGCAGTCGACAGGGCCAGGGGGGCTACACCTTC. It codes for CASSRQGQGGYTF.

J is TRBJ2-7 and V is TRBV6-2 or TRBV6-3; maybe TRBD2 (6 bases). Germline V gene lookup returns CDR1 MNHEY and CDR2 SVGEGT. V dropped 4 bases and J dropped 5 bases, with 15 bases sitting between them. This CDR3 is 14 amino acids long. CDR3: CASSFLAFSNEQYF. For the CDR3, the DNA is TGTGCCAGCAGTTTCCTAGCGTTTTCCAACGAGCAGTACTTC.

The chain is built from TRBV6-4 and TRBJ2-1; TRBD2 matches 9 bases. The J segment lost 0 bases and the V segment lost 3 bases, leaving 0 bases of the junction unmatched. Germline CDR1 reads MRHNA; CDR2 reads SNTAGT. The CDR3 has 15 residues. CDR3 residues: CASSEAGGSYNEQFF. The CDR3 DNA follows: TGTGCCAGCAGTGAAGCGGGAGGCTCCTACAATGAGCAGTTCTTC.

The genes are TRBV27 and TRBJ1-1; a possible D gene is TRBD1 (6 bases). Per germline, CDR1 MNHEY and CDR2 SMNVEV (reference sequence). V gave up 3 bases and J gave up 6 bases, with 14 bases separating them. The CDR3 covers 14 residues. Here the CDR3 reads CASSFGTSGAEAFF. Here the CDR3 DNA reads TGTGCCAGCAGTTTCGGGACAAGCGGGGCTGAAGCTTTCTTT.

The chain uses TRBV5-6 and TRBJ1-2; tentatively, D is TRBD1 (5 bases). This CDR3 has 12 amino acids. Germline V gene data show CDR1 as SGHDT and CDR2 as YYEEEE. V was cut by 4 bases and J by 1 base, with 5 bases left in between. The CDR3 loop reads CASSQGNYGYTF. In DNA form, the CDR3 reads TGTGCCAGCAGCCAGGGTAACTATGGCTACACCTTC. Supplemented by reference TRBV5-6 and TRBJ1-2, the full variable domain reads DAGVTQSPTHLIKTRGQQVTLRCSPKSGHDTVSWYQQALGQGPQFIFQYYEEEERQRGNFPDRFSGHQFPNYSSELNVNALLLGDSALYLCASSQGNYGYTFGSGTRLTVV.

The chain couples TRBV6-2 or TRBV6-3 to TRBJ1-5; D ambiguous. Trimming removed 0 bases at V and 3 bases at J, with 9 bases between. The CDR3 length is 15 residues. CDR1 and CDR2 from the germline V gene are MNHEY and SVGEGT. The CDR3: CASSYSEVANQPQHF. CDR3 nucleotides: TGTGCCAGCAGTTACTCGGAGGTAGCCAATCAGCCCCAGCATTTT.

This chain connects TRBV9 to TRBJ1-6; no definite D call. CDR1 is SGDLS and CDR2 is YYNGEE in the germline V gene. Between the trimmed V and J ends, which lost 2 bases and 7 bases, there was a span of 7 bases. CDR3 length equals 13 residues. The CDR3: CASSVPGNSPLHF. The CDR3, as DNA: TGTGCCAGCAGCGTCCCGGGGAATTCACCCCTCCACTTT.

V and J are TRBV7-2 and TRBJ2-3; tentative D call: TRBD2 (6 bases). Germline V gene sequence: CDR1 SGHTA, CDR2 FQGNSA. Trimming shortened V by 5 bases and J by 2 bases, and 17 bases separated the two germline ends. The CDR3 covers 16 residues. DNA of the CDR3: TGTGCCAGCAGCCGCGTCACGGCGGGGTCCACAGATACGCAGTATTTT. Protein sequence: CASSRVTAGSTDTQYF.

The rearrangement links TRBV4-3 to TRBJ1-2; 10 positions agree with TRBD1. The CDR3 loop spans 16 amino acids. CDR1 is LGHNA, CDR2 YSLEER, per germline. J lost 4 bases, V lost 3 bases, and 8 bases had no gene match. The CDR3 here is CASSQAWTGGTYGYTF. CDR3 bases: TGCGCCAGCAGCCAGGCTTGGACAGGGGGGACCTATGGCTACACCTTC.

This clone was seen once. The chain is built from TRBV5-6 and TRBJ2-7, with D tentatively TRBD1 (5 bases). The CDR3 loop spans 14 amino acids. The germline V gene has CDR1 SGHDT and CDR2 YYEEEE. V gave up 0 bases and J gave up 4 bases, with 11 bases separating them. In DNA, the CDR3 is TGTGCCAGCAGCTTGGGACAGCCAGATTACGAGCAGTACTTC. Translation: CASSLGQPDYEQYF.

The rearrangement joins TRBV19 to TRBJ1-1; D gene uncertain. The V gene's germline CDR1 is LNHDA and CDR2 SQIVND (reference sequence). V was pared by 4 bases and J by 2 bases, with 14 bases between. This CDR3 comprises 15 residues. The CDR3 DNA reads as TGTGCCAGTAGTACTTTCGGACTGATTAACACTGAAGCTTTCTTT. It is translated as CASSTFGLINTEAFF.

The gene calls are TRBV19 and TRBJ1-5; unclear D gene. The germline V and J ends were trimmed by 11 bases and 2 bases, with 19 bases remaining between them. The CDR3 loop spans 15 amino acids. The germline V gene encodes CDR1 LNHDA and CDR2 SQIVND (reference sequence). CDR3 nucleotides: TGTGCCGCGAGCTGGGCAGCCCGTGGCAATCAGCCCCAGCATTTT. It encodes CAASWAARGNQPQHF. The whole variable domain, remainder taken from reference TRBV19 and TRBJ1-5, is DGGITQSPKYLFRKEGQNVTLSCEQNLNHDAMYWYRQDPGQGLRLIYYSQIVNDFQKGDIAEGYSVSREKKESFPLTVTSAQKNPTAFYLCAASWAARGNQPQHFGDGTRLSIL.

The CDR3 loop is CATGGGQGNTEAFF. CDR3 nucleotides: TGCGCCACGGGAGGGGGCCAGGGCAACACTGAAGCTTTCTTT. The gene calls are TRBV5-1 and TRBJ1-1, with 7 bases that match TRBD1. The CDR3 has 14 amino acids. The germline CDR1 and CDR2 sequences are SGHRS and YFSETQ. V dropped 9 bases and J dropped 2; count of bases not matched to a gene: 10. The whole variable domain, filled in from reference TRBV5-1 and TRBJ1-1, reads KAGVTQTPRYLIKTRGQQVTLSCSPISGHRSVSWYQQTPGQGLQFLFEYFSETQRNKGNFPGRFSGRQFSNSRSEMNVSTLELGDSALYLCATGGGQGNTEAFFGQGTRLTVV.

The chain links TRBV5-1 to TRBJ2-2; D is ambiguous. Trimming stripped 0 bases from V and 5 bases from J, with 14 bases between. Germline V gene lookup returns CDR1 SGHRS and CDR2 YFSETQ. The CDR3 is 16 amino acids. In DNA, the CDR3 is TGCGCCAGCAGCTTGGACAGTCCCCATAGGACCGGGGAGCTGTTTTTT. This encodes CASSLDSPHRTGELFF.

The chain is built from TRBV11-1 and TRBJ2-3; D unresolved. Looked up from germline, CDR1 is SGHAT and CDR2 is FQDESV (reference sequence). V was cut by 5 bases and J by 5 bases, with 11 bases left in between. The CDR3 contains 13 residues. The CDR3 bases are TGTGCCAGCAGCCCTATTGCAATAGATACGCAGTATTTT. This encodes CASSPIAIDTQYF.

The V call is TRBV6-2 or TRBV6-3, the J call TRBJ2-4, with 8 bases that match TRBD2. Per the germline V gene, CDR1 is MNHEY and CDR2 is SVGEGT. The junction had 15 bases not matched to a gene; V was cut back by 0 bases and J by 8 bases. The CDR3 extends over 18 amino acids. The CDR3 loop reads CASSYSNGRGWREDIQYF. The CDR3 nucleotides are TGTGCCAGCAGTTACTCCAACGGGAGAGGCTGGCGGGAGGACATTCAGTACTTC.

This CDR3 reads CASSLGRDTRFNSPLHF. CDR3 coding DNA: TGTGCCAGCAGCTTAGGCCGGGACACCCGTTTTAATTCACCCCTCCACTTT. The chain couples TRBV11-2 to TRBJ1-6; tentatively, D is TRBD1 (6 bases). Germline V gene sequence: CDR1 SGHAT, CDR2 FQNNGV. V shed 1 base and J shed 6 bases, with 16 bases lying between them. CDR3 length: 17 amino acids. The full variable domain, with the rest looked up from reference TRBV11-2 and TRBJ1-6, is EAGVAQSPRYKIIEKRQSVAFWCNPISGHATLYWYQQILGQGPKLLIQFQNNGVVDDSQLPKDRFSAERLKGVDSTLKIQPAKLEDSAVYLCASSLGRDTRFNSPLHFGNGTRLTVT.

V and J are TRBV7-2 and TRBJ2-7; 12 bases fit TRBD2. The germline V gene encodes CDR1 SGHTA and CDR2 FQGNSA. The V gene end was trimmed by 5 bases and the J gene end by 5 bases; junction bases not matched to a gene: 10. This CDR3 is built from 16 residues. This CDR3 reads CASSPELAGGIHEQYF. CDR3 sequence (DNA): TGTGCCAGCAGCCCCGAACTAGCGGGAGGAATCCACGAGCAGTACTTC.

The chain uses TRBV28 and TRBJ2-1; 7 bases fit TRBD2. The CDR3 is 13 amino acids. V lost 6 bases and J lost 9; bases outside the gene matches: 8. CDR1 is MDHEN, CDR2 SYDVKM, per germline. The CDR3 protein is CASRPLTSAEQFF. The CDR3, as DNA: TGTGCCAGCAGACCCCTCACTAGCGCTGAGCAGTTCTTC.

This rearrangement joins TRBV2 to TRBJ1-5, with TRBD1 matching 7 bases. Germline V CDR1 and CDR2: SNHLY, FYNNEI. The ends lost 8 bases at V and 7 bases at J; junction bases unmatched: 14. The CDR3 contains 15 residues. The CDR3, as DNA: TGTGCCAGCGCAAGTTATCCTCAGGGGGAGCAGCCCCAGCATTTT. Its translation: CASASYPQGEQPQHF.

The CDR3 spells CAISADRIFGGYTF. The CDR3 DNA follows: TGTGCCATCAGTGCCGACAGGATATTCGGTGGCTACACCTTC. The chain carries TRBV10-3 and TRBJ1-2, with D maybe TRBD1 (6 bases). V was trimmed by 4 bases and J by 7 bases, leaving 16 bases between them. The CDR3 has 14 residues. The germline V gene encodes CDR1 ENHRY and CDR2 SYGVKD.

The chain uses TRBV3-1 (or the pseudogene TRBV3-2) and TRBJ1-1, with TRBD1 matching over 8 bases. Germline lookup yields CDR1 LGHDT and CDR2 YNNKEL (reference sequence). Unmatched junction bases numbered 8, after V lost 1 base and J lost 1 base. The CDR3 runs to 17 residues. The CDR3 DNA follows: TGTGCCAGCAGCCAAGGCAGGGGGCTTGTTGGGAACACTGAAGCTTTCTTT. Its protein is CASSQGRGLVGNTEAFF.

The chain is built from TRBV28 and TRBJ1-5; D call uncertain. Looked up from germline, CDR1 is MDHEN and CDR2 is SYDVKM. The V and J ends lost 3 bases and 5 bases respectively, with 5 bases between them. The CDR3 has 12 amino acids. The CDR3 DNA sequence: TGTGCCAGCAGTTTGATAGATCAGCCCCAGCATTTT. Amino acid sequence: CASSLIDQPQHF.

V usage is TRBV14 and J usage is TRBJ1-5; TRBD1 matches at 10 bases. J lost 5 bases, V lost 5 bases, and 3 bases had no gene match. This CDR3 is 14 amino acids long. Germline lookup yields CDR1 SGHDN and CDR2 FVKESK. The CDR3 region is CASSSDRGYQPQHF. CDR3 in DNA: TGTGCCAGCAGCTCGGACAGGGGGTATCAGCCCCAGCATTTT. Drawing the rest from reference TRBV14 and TRBJ1-5, the complete variable domain is EAGVTQFPSHSVIEKGQTVTLRCDPISGHDNLYWYRRVMGKEIKFLLHFVKESKQDESGMPNNRFLAERTGGTYSTLKVQPAELEDSGVYFCASSSDRGYQPQHFGDGTRLSIL.

Remarks on this clone: Other DNA sequences of this sample code for an identical CDR3. The chain joins TRBV18 to TRBJ2-4; D gene unclear. V was shortened by 3 bases and J by 7 bases, with 4 bases between the two germline ends. The CDR3 is 11 amino acids. Germline values: CDR1 KGHSH, CDR2 LQKENI. In DNA form, the CDR3 reads TGTGCCAGCTCACCGCAGAACATTCAGTACTTC. It encodes CASSPQNIQYF.

The chain uses TRBV29-1 and TRBJ1-1, with 7 bases aligning to TRBD1. Germline loops: CDR1 SQVTM, CDR2 ANQGSEA. V gave up 5 bases and J gave up 1 base; unmatched junction bases: 4. The CDR3 extends over 13 amino acids. The CDR3 DNA sequence: TGCAGCGTTAGGGGGCAGACGAACACTGAAGCTTTCTTT. Encoded protein: CSVRGQTNTEAFF.

V is TRBV6-4 and J is TRBJ1-6, with D perhaps matching TRBD1 (6 bases). Trimming stripped 2 bases from V and 8 bases from J, with 16 bases between. From germline, CDR1 is MRHNA and CDR2 SNTAGT. The CDR3 sequence is 16 residues long. This CDR3 is CASSDKAGRGDSPLHF. The CDR3 DNA reads as TGTGCCAGCAGTGACAAGGCTGGCAGGGGTGATTCACCCCTCCACTTT.

The V call is TRBV10-1, the J call TRBJ2-1; TRBD1 matches 9 bases. The CDR3 runs 14 residues. With 7 bases clipped from V and 6 bases from J, the junction kept 7 bases outside the gene matches. Germline values: CDR1 WNHNN, CDR2 SYGVQD (reference sequence). CDR3 region: CASNPGTGSNEQFF. The DNA of the CDR3 is TGCGCCAGCAACCCAGGGACAGGGAGCAATGAGCAGTTCTTC.

The V call is TRBV5-1, the J call TRBJ2-3; D not resolved. Between the trimmed V and J ends, which lost 4 bases and 0 bases, there was a span of 12 bases. The CDR3 loop spans 15 amino acids. Germline-derived CDR1 and CDR2 are SGHRS and YFSETQ. In DNA, the CDR3 is TGCGCCAGCAGCCCCAGACTGCCTAGCACAGATACGCAGTATTTT. Its translation: CASSPRLPSTDTQYF.

This chain links TRBV28 with TRBJ2-7; 8 bases line up with TRBD2. CDR3 length: 16 residues. The trim removed 6 bases at V and 2 bases at J, leaving 12 bases unmatched. Looked up from germline, CDR1 is MDHEN and CDR2 is SYDVKM. CDR3 residues: CASSTSLAAITYEQYF. DNA of the CDR3: TGTGCCAGCAGCACATCACTAGCGGCGATTACCTACGAGCAGTACTTC.